Sequencing of this TCR beta chain was carried out in a study of TIL therapy for anti-PD-1-resistant metastatic lung cancer (dated by TCRdb to the early 2020s). Study-wide context: Enrolled patients had a median age of approximately 49 years (range about 38-75) and a median tumor PD-L1 proportion score of approximately 6.6%. Clonotypes were tracked across tumor, expanded TIL product and serial blood samples by T cell receptor beta sequencing of tumor and peripheral blood. Most of the cohort had lung adenocarcinoma, a few tumors were EGFR-mutant and two were ALK-rearranged, and half of the patients were current or former smokers. Across the cohort, whole-exome sequencing showed a median non-synonymous tumor mutation burden of about 1.6 mutations per megabase. The investigation overall reported the following: Higher clonality and lower diversity were observed in expanded TIL cultures than in baseline intratumoral T cells (median clonality about 6% vs 30%, p < 0.0001). Because the cohort was highly selected, with more treatment-naive, never-smoker and oncogene-addicted patients than is typical, generalizability is limited. The study protocol defined all tumor marker inferences as exploratory. Clonal turnover during TIL culture was high, and many clones enriched in the product were not detected in the baseline tumor, suggesting clonal contraction rather than faithful expansion.

As to this clone: Its antigen target is currently unknown. The sample holds no much larger clone one base away, and base qualities are not on file.

This specimen's time point label, interpreted: pre-treatment sample, taken before nivolumab and TIL therapy. The baseline tumor samples, taken from the same resection that was used to grow TIL, were excised metastases, most often pleural nodules or supraclavicular lymph nodes. Before any PD-1/PD-L1 blockade was given, tumors were harvested, nivolumab was then administered, and patients who progressed went on to receive lymphodepletion, an infusion of expanded TIL, and IL-2. Adults with stage 4 NSCLC were enrolled from 2017 to early 2020 in a dual-center phase I trial. The samples were obtained from a phase I trial that was single-arm and open-label and tested tumor-infiltrating lymphocyte therapy combined with nivolumab in advanced non-small cell lung cancer. Parts of each resected tumor were snap-frozen in liquid nitrogen and kept at -80 degrees C. Tumor regions of interest were chosen on H&E sections by laser-capture macrodissection, pulverized into 15 mg aliquots, and extracted with Qiagen Allprep kits.

From the germline V gene (reference sequence), CDR1 is LNHDA and CDR2 is SQIVND. Reading from cysteine to phenylalanine, the CDR3 counts 15 amino acids. Here the CDR3 DNA is all that survives: 45 bases in frame from base 1. V and J lose 2 bases and 2 bases, and a span of 10 bases separates them. TCR beta CDR3 regions were amplified from genomic DNA with the immunoSEQ v3 hsTCRB kit using bias-controlled multiplex PCR. An Illumina NextSeq 500 was used to sequence the TCR libraries, reaching approximately 2 million read pairs at survey level or roughly 4.5-6 million at deep level. The paper's processing steps were these. The immunoSEQ Analyzer software assigned V, D and J genes, filtered out non-productive sequences, and reported clonality. To compare repertoires between infused TIL and blood, productive Simpson clonality was used along with the Morisita overlap index of productive TRB rearrangements. TCRdb carries this immuneACCESS record with in-frame sequences only. Its versions omit some clonotypes, under half of them owing to an unresolved V gene in the studies checked, with the rest unexplained. V, J and clone size derive from that table, while D and trimming were established from the DNA sequence. The sample table records 25,000 to 30,000 clones; roughly 69% of these occur just once. Of the sample, roughly 15% is held by the ten largest clones.

The V gene is TRBV19 and the J gene is TRBJ2-1; the D gene is perhaps TRBD2, on 6 matching bases. This sequence originates from a woman aged 25-80 years with non-small cell lung cancer. The sample was tumor tissue, taken at baseline. The nucleotide sequence is TGTGCCAGTAGTATATGGCGGGACGCCTACAATGAGCAGTTCTTC. It translates as CASSIWRDAYNEQFF.